This section outlines one T cell receptor beta chain sequence together with its context. This specimen belongs to a study of blood T cell repertoires in COVID-19. Looked up from germline, CDR1 is SGHTS and CDR2 is YDEGEE. The CDR3 spans 15 residues. Losses at the gene ends were 2 bases for V and 5 bases for J; bases not matched to a gene: 6. Profiling relied on immunoSEQ multiplex PCR, and the TCRdb table lists in-frame clones only, not all of them. The sample lists 400,000 to 550,000 clones; roughly nine tenths were seen once. This TCR was sampled from a young woman with acute COVID-19. V is TRBV5-8 and J is TRBJ1-4; 7 nucleotides match TRBD1. Input material: PBMCs or T cells enriched from blood (not recorded which). The CDR3 is CASSFQDRKNEKLFF. As DNA, the CDR3 is TGTGCCAGCAGCTTCCAGGACAGGAAAAATGAAAAACTGTTTTTT.